Sequencing of this T cell receptor beta chain was carried out in a study of blood T cell repertoires in COVID-19. Overall study context: Italy, Spain and the United States were the sources of the convalescent and acute COVID-19 samples. T cells, B-cell-depleted T cells, or PBMCs provided the cDNA or gDNA that served as material.

Self-reported history from a screening survey and questionnaire set each donor's cohort. Germline assignment: CDR1 SGHVS and CDR2 FQNEAQ. The CDR3 is made up of 16 amino acids. V was cut by 1 base and J by 0 bases, with 7 bases left in between. Clones were read by immunoSEQ multiplex PCR, and TCRdb kept only the in-frame ones, dropping some. This table holds about 320,000 clones, around 90% found once. This clonotype was sampled from a woman between 18 and 29 years old who had recovered from COVID-19. The specimen sequenced was PBMCs or T cells enriched from blood (not recorded which). The chain carries TRBV7-8 and TRBJ2-6; D not resolved. CDR3 bases: TGTGCCAGCAGCTTAGGGCCATCCTCTGGGGCCAACGTCCTGACTTTC. Translation: CASSLGPSSGANVLTF. The full variable domain, its missing parts supplied by reference TRBV7-8 and TRBJ2-6, is GAGVSQSPRYKVAKRGQDVALRCDPISGHVSLFWYQQALGQGPEFLTYFQNEAQLDKSGLPSDRFFAERPEGSVSTLKIQRTQQEDSAVYLCASSLGPSSGANVLTFGAGSRLTVL.